This entry lists 18 T cell receptor beta chains sequenced from one sample in a study of CD8 T cells in ankylosing spondylitis. TCRdb re-derived calls from the 5' RACE reads in MiXCR, one entry per CDR3 protein. The data contain roughly 240,000 distinct CDR3 sequences, 8.2% of them singletons. Sequenced sample: blood, either unsorted or a sorted T cell fraction (not recorded which). These receptors came from a female donor with ankylosing spondylitis or in good health (not recorded which).

This clonotype was seen ten or more times. This chain uses TRBV7-2 with TRBJ1-2; perhaps TRBD1 as D (5 bases). V was pared by 5 bases and J by 8 bases, with 18 bases between. The V gene's germline CDR1 is SGHTA and CDR2 FQGNSA. The CDR3 contains 14 residues. CDR3 protein: CASSPRQGDGGYTF. The DNA of the CDR3 is TGTGCCAGCAGCCCCCGGCAGGGCGACGGAGGCTACACCTTC.

This clonotype was observed many times. The chain has TRBV20-1 and TRBJ2-6; TRBD2 might be the D (7 bases). The CDR3 is 17 amino acids. The ends were cut back, 3 bases at V and 0 bases at J, with 15 bases in the middle. Germline V gene lookup returns CDR1 DFQATT and CDR2 SNEGSKA (reference sequence). CDR3 in DNA: TGCAGTGCTAGTAGGGGGGGCGCTTTCTCTGGGGCCAACGTCCTGACTTTC. Translating it yields CSASRGGAFSGANVLTF.

Ten or more counts support this clonotype. The chain uses TRBV9 and TRBJ2-1, with TRBD2 identical over 7 bases. The J segment lost 8 bases and the V segment lost 2 bases, leaving 7 bases of the junction unmatched. The CDR3 has 14 residues. From germline, CDR1 is SGDLS and CDR2 YYNGEE. Here the CDR3 DNA reads TGTGCCAGCAGCGTGGCGGGAGCCGCCGATGAGCAGTTCTTC. It encodes CASSVAGAADEQFF.

This clonotype has a count of ten or more. The V gene is TRBV20-1, the J gene TRBJ2-1; TRBD1 might be the D (6 bases). This CDR3 region has 12 residues. Germline CDR1 reads DFQATT; CDR2 reads SNEGSKA (reference sequence). Trimming cost V 5 bases and J 8 bases, with 13 bases left between them. The CDR3 DNA reads TGCAGTGCTTTGGACAGCGTCGATGAGCAGTTCTTC. Translating it yields CSALDSVDEQFF.

This clonotype was detected only a few times. The chain links TRBV12-3 or TRBV12-4 to TRBJ2-5; D is ambiguous. V was clipped by 5 bases and J by 5 bases, with 12 bases between them. CDR3 length: 13 amino acids. The CDR3: CASSAGSWETQYF. For the CDR3, the DNA is TGTGCCAGCAGTGCCGGGTCCTGGGAGACCCAGTACTTC.

This clonotype came up many times. This sequence joins TRBV28 and TRBJ2-1; 12 bases fit TRBD2. The CDR3 extends over 14 amino acids. J was trimmed by 5 bases and V by 5 bases; bases with no gene match: 1. CDR1 is MDHEN, CDR2 SYDVKM, per germline. The CDR3 reads CASSPSGRDNEQFF. The CDR3 DNA reads TGTGCCAGCAGTCCTAGCGGGAGGGACAATGAGCAGTTCTTC.

This clonotype showed up just a few times. V gene TRBV20-1 combines with J gene TRBJ1-3; no firm D call. The CDR3 spans 14 residues. V shed 6 bases and J shed 0 bases, with 12 bases lying between them. Germline lookup yields CDR1 DFQATT and CDR2 SNEGSKA (reference sequence). CDR3 nucleotide sequence: TGCAGTGCAACCGCACGCCACTCTGGAAACACCATATATTTT. This gives the protein CSATARHSGNTIYF.

This clonotype was observed a few times. DNA for the CDR3: TGTGCCAGCAGCCGATTCCAGGGAACTAATGAAAAACTGTTTTTT. Protein: CASSRFQGTNEKLFF. This sequence joins TRBV11-2 and TRBJ1-4; D is perhaps TRBD1 (5 bases). The V gene lost 5 bases and the J gene lost 1 base, with 11 bases spanning the gap. This CDR3 spans 15 amino acids. Germline values: CDR1 SGHAT, CDR2 FQNNGV.

This clonotype showed up many times. This chain uses TRBV19 with TRBJ2-7, with a weak D call TRBD1 (6 bases). The CDR3 consists of 14 residues. Germline CDR1 reads LNHDA; CDR2 reads SQIVND (reference sequence). V dropped 6 bases and J dropped 0 bases, with 12 bases sitting between them. As DNA, the CDR3 is TGTGCCAGTAGGTCGAGGGACACCTCCTACGAGCAGTACTTC. This encodes CASRSRDTSYEQYF.

Ten or more counts support this clonotype. The chain's CDR3 is CAISDGGTYGYTF. As DNA, the CDR3 is TGTGCCATCAGTGATGGGGGAACCTATGGCTACACCTTC. The chain recombines TRBV10-3 with TRBJ1-2; possible D gene TRBD1, 5 bases. This CDR3 has 13 residues. V was shortened by 3 bases and J by 4 bases, with 9 bases between the two germline ends. The germline gives CDR1 ENHRY, CDR2 SYGVKD.

This clonotype was seen at least ten times. The chain links TRBV6-5 to TRBJ1-2; TRBD1 matches at 11 bases. The CDR3 covers 15 residues. V dropped 4 bases and J dropped 3; count of bases not matched to a gene: 4. Germline V gene sequence: CDR1 MNHEY, CDR2 SVGAGI. The CDR3 reads CASSSPGQGDYGYTF. CDR3 nucleotide sequence: TGTGCCAGCAGTTCCCCGGGACAGGGGGACTATGGCTACACCTTC.

This clonotype was detected many times. This sequence joins TRBV12-3 or TRBV12-4 and TRBJ1-1, with D perhaps TRBD1 (5 bases). The length of the CDR3 is 17 residues. The V end was cut by 0 bases, the J end by 1 base, with 15 bases between. CDR3: CASSLAPVQVSNTEAFF. In DNA, the CDR3 is TGTGCCAGCAGTTTAGCGCCCGTACAGGTCTCGAACACTGAAGCTTTCTTT.

Ten or more counts support this clonotype. The chain carries TRBV12-3 or TRBV12-4 and TRBJ1-1; tentative D call: TRBD1 (6 bases). Trimming took off 6 bases at V and 0 bases at J, with 8 bases between the two ends. This CDR3 has 13 amino acids. The CDR3 here is CASRDRLNTEAFF. The CDR3 DNA reads TGTGCCAGCAGGGACAGACTGAACACTGAAGCTTTCTTT.

This clonotype was counted at least ten times. The chain joins TRBV12-3 or TRBV12-4 to TRBJ2-3, with 7 bases aligning to TRBD2. The CDR3 is 15 amino acids. V was pared by 3 bases and J by 1 base, with 4 bases of the junction left unmatched. The CDR3 region is CASSLASGGTDTQYF. In nucleotides, the CDR3 is TGTGCCAGCAGTTTGGCTAGCGGAGGCACAGATACGCAGTATTTT.

In nucleotides, the CDR3 is TGTGCCAGCAGCCCGCGGACTAGCTCCGGGGAGCTGTTTTTT. This gives the protein CASSPRTSSGELFF. This chain links TRBV7-9 with TRBJ2-2; the match to TRBD2 covers 8 bases. The V segment lost 5 bases and the J segment 6 bases; nucleotides outside the gene matches: 5. Germline V lookup: CDR1 SEHNR, CDR2 FQNEAQ (reference sequence). The CDR3 consists of 14 residues.

This clonotype was recorded many times. The V call is TRBV12-5, the J call TRBJ2-1; D ambiguous. The V gene lost 1 base and the J gene lost 4 bases, with 5 bases spanning the gap. Germline-derived CDR1 and CDR2 are LGHNT and FRNRAP. The CDR3 runs to 13 residues. DNA of the CDR3: TGTGCTAGTGGTTTGGAACTATACAATGAGCAGTTCTTC. Amino acid sequence: CASGLELYNEQFF.

There are many counts of this clonotype. This chain uses TRBV18 with TRBJ2-5; 11 bases are a match to TRBD2. Germline V CDR1 and CDR2: KGHSH, LQKENI. The CDR3 is 16 residues long. V trimming: 3 bases; J trimming: 1 base; junction bases outside the gene matches: 4. The DNA of the CDR3 is TGTGCCAGCTCACCGCCTAGCGGGAGGATCCAAGAGACCCAGTACTTC. This sequence encodes CASSPPSGRIQETQYF.

The sample holds many counts of this clonotype. The J gene is TRBJ2-1, the V gene TRBV5-1, with a possible D match to TRBD1 (6 bases). This CDR3 comprises 15 residues. Trimming removed 4 bases at V and 5 bases at J, with 16 bases between. In germline, CDR1 is SGHRS, CDR2 YFSETQ. Written as DNA, the CDR3 is TGCGCCAGCAGCCTGACAGGTCGATCGAACAATGAGCAGTTCTTC. Translating gives CASSLTGRSNNEQFF.